The entry below gives a single T cell receptor (beta chain) sequence along with its context. The data were obtained in a study of OX40 agonist ivuxolimab in advanced cancers. The CDR3 runs 15 residues. CDR1 and CDR2 from the germline V gene are SGHRS and YFSETQ. Deletions cut 0 bases from V and 0 bases from J, with 7 bases between. TCRdb's copy holds only in-frame clones and misses some; the assay was immunoSEQ multiplex PCR. The profile shows about 62,000 clones, 70% to 85% of them singletons. The origin of this receptor is an adult with an advanced solid tumor such as melanoma, head and neck, liver or kidney cancer. The sample was CD4+ or CD8+ T cells sorted from blood, taken in a trial of the OX40 agonist ivuxolimab. This sequence joins TRBV5-1 and TRBJ1-5; D is undetermined. The CDR3 region is CASSLDNYSNQPQHF. CDR3 coding DNA: TGCGCCAGCAGCTTGGACAATTATAGCAATCAGCCCCAGCATTTT.